This T cell receptor beta chain was profiled in a study of shared clonotypes between healthy human individuals. Sequenced by immunoSEQ multiplex PCR; TCRdb stores in-frame clones only, minus some. The profile covers roughly 2.1 million clones, with 85% to 95% appearing a single time and about 1.8% taken by the ten largest. Study-wide findings and caveats: Inspection by rarefaction showed sorted-subset sequencing to be incomplete despite large depth.

V lost 1 base and J 2 bases, leaving 15 bases between the germline ends. In germline, CDR1 is SGHDN, CDR2 FVKESK. The CDR3 runs to 16 residues. As regards this clone: Its antigen is unidentified.

Selected positively for CCR7 and CD45RO-negative, naive CD8 cells excluded terminally differentiated effector memory CD45RA+ cells. The chain couples TRBV14 to TRBJ2-7; D possibly corresponds to TRBD2 (7 bases). Sequenced: naive CD8+ T cells from PBMCs. This TCR derives from a man in his late teens or twenties in good health. Some clones in this sample may be carry-over from other donors' samples. DNA for the CDR3: TGTGCCAGCAGCCAAGGGGGGGGCGAGGCCCCCTACGAGCAGTACTTC. Its protein product is CASSQGGGEAPYEQYF.